This T cell receptor (beta chain) is drawn from a study of PD-1 blockade in classical Hodgkin lymphoma. Looking at the study overall: Patients were administered nivolumab (3 mg/kg intravenously) every 2 weeks.

Trimming removed 3 bases from V and 0 bases from J; junction bases left unmatched: 6. This CDR3 spans 16 amino acids. Germline assignment: CDR1 LNHDA and CDR2 SQIVND (reference sequence). Regarding this clone: Its target is not known.

TCRdb's copy holds only in-frame clones and misses some; the assay was immunoSEQ multiplex PCR. This table holds under 40,000 clones, over 60% found once. Patients all relapsed after autologous stem cell transplantation, and there was variation in brentuximab vedotin exposure. Patients had relapsed/refractory classical Hodgkin lymphoma with complete response, partial response or progressive disease as best response. The study, taken as a whole, reports: Newly diagnosed patients and complete responders had comparable diversity at baseline.

Source: peripheral blood mononuclear cells (PBMCs), taken before the second cycle of nivolumab. The rearrangement uses TRBV19 and TRBJ2-7, with TRBD2 matching over 9 bases. This receptor was identified in a human donor with classical Hodgkin lymphoma. The CDR3 spells CASSMGTSQSSYEQYF. CDR3 DNA sequence: TGTGCCAGTAGTATGGGGACTAGCCAAAGCTCCTACGAGCAGTACTTC.